This T cell receptor (beta chain) originates from a study of spatial heterogeneity in lung cancer. The study's findings and limits: Higher tumor mutation counts went along with higher counts of expanded intratumoral alpha and beta TCRs.

The time point here: sample taken at primary tumor resection. About this clonotype: Its specificity is unknown. Just one base apart from a much larger clone, this may be a read error.

The CDR3 is made up of 12 amino acids. The germline gives CDR1 SNHLY, CDR2 FYNNEI. TCRdb used MiXCR to reprocess the 5' RACE reads, holding one entry per CDR3 protein. Here the sample spans more than 15,000 distinct CDR3 sequences, less than 7.5% being singletons. This rearrangement joins TRBV2 to TRBJ1-5; maybe TRBD1 (5 bases). The sequence was obtained from a male donor with early-stage non-small cell lung cancer. Sample: lung tumor tissue, taken at surgery. This chain's CDR3 is CASSGQKQPQNF. The CDR3 nucleotides are TGTGCCAGCAGTGGACAGAAGCAGCCCCAGAATTTT.